This TCR beta chain was found in a study of CD8+ T cells in alopecia areata. Overall study findings and caveats: Affected lesional scalp, above all in alopecia totalis/universalis, was more clonal than normal scalp.

The CDR3 has 11 amino acids. Germline-derived CDR1 and CDR2 are MDHEN and SYDVKM. Comment on this clone: Its target is unknown. Germline and junction disagree at one end, which may indicate a read error.

RNA extraction and reverse transcription yielded cDNA as sequencing template. Libraries were prepared by immunoSEQ multiplex PCR; TCRdb keeps only in-frame clonotypes and omits some of them. The sample shows a few hundred thousand clones, about two fifths of them seen only once. Treatment noted: oral pan-JAK inhibitor, 5-10 mg twice daily. The clonotype was recovered from a human donor with alopecia areata. The starting material was CD4+ T cells sorted from blood, obtained at approximately week 30, from a patient treated with tofacitinib. This chain connects TRBV28 to TRBJ2-3; D may match TRBD1 or TRBD2 (5 bases each). CDR3: CASSDRDGRDF. The CDR3 coding sequence is TGTGCCAGCAGTGACCGGGACGGGCGGGATTTT. Drawing the rest from reference TRBV28 and TRBJ2-3, the complete variable domain is DVKVTQSSRYLVKRTGEKVFLECVQDMDHENMFWYRQDPGLGLRLIYFSYDVKMKEKGDIPEGYSVSREKKERFSLILESASTNQTSMYLCASSDRDGRDFGPGTRLTVL.